These T cell receptor beta chains were read from a single sample in a study of post-analysis software for immune sequencing data. Via MiXCR, TCRdb re-called the PCR reads, giving one row per CDR3 protein. The sample lists about 820,000 distinct CDR3 sequences, under 70% occurring once. Sequencing was performed on blood. The receptors originated from a girl aged 10 to 17 with multiple sclerosis. Each CDR3 is given with its conserved first and last residue. A D gene is named only where the DNA matches it firmly. Where a row states a size, it is once, few, many or the class of an expanded clone; other rows omit it.

size | D | J | V | DNA | CDR3
. | TRBD2 | TRBJ2-1 | TRBV12-3/TRBV12-4 | TGTGCCAGCAGTCCCCTAGCGGGGCTAGACAATGAGCAGTTCTTC | CASSPLAGLDNEQFF
. | TRBD1 | TRBJ1-2 | TRBV20-1 | TGCAGTGCTAGAGGCGACAGGGACGGCTACACCTTC | CSARGDRDGYTF
. | TRBD2 | TRBJ2-1 | TRBV12-3/TRBV12-4 | TGTGCCAGCATCGAGGCTAGCGGGACCTACAATGAGCAGTTCTTC | CASIEASGTYNEQFF
. | . | TRBJ2-7 | TRBV29-1 | TGCAGCGTTGGTCAGGTCGACGAGCAGTACTTC | CSVGQVDEQYF
few | TRBD1 | TRBJ2-7 | TRBV12-3/TRBV12-4 | TGTGCCAGCAGTTTAAGACAGGGGGCGCGAGGCGCCTACGAGCAGTACTTC | CASSLRQGARGAYEQYF
. | . | TRBJ2-3 | TRBV5-1 | TGCGCCAGCAGTGCCAGCGGAGATAGCACAGATACGCAGTATTTT | CASSASGDSTDTQYF
. | TRBD1 | TRBJ2-5 | TRBV7-9 | TGTGCCAGCAGCGAGTACAGGGGGTACAAAGAGACCCAGTACTTC | CASSEYRGYKETQYF
. | . | TRBJ2-7 | TRBV12-3/TRBV12-4 | TGTGCCAGCAGTATGGTTACCTACGAGCAGTACTTC | CASSMVTYEQYF
. | . | TRBJ1-3 | TRBV20-1 | TGCAGTGCTAGAGAGGGGGGGTTCCCCTCTGGAAACACCATATATTTT | CSAREGGFPSGNTIYF
. | TRBD1 | TRBJ2-1 | TRBV27 | TGTGCCAGCAGTCTCCGGGACAGAAACAATGAGCAGTTCTTC | CASSLRDRNNEQFF
many | TRBD2 | TRBJ2-3 | TRBV7-3 | TGTGCCAGCAGATCGACTAGCGGAGCTCGGTATTTT | CASRSTSGARYF
. | . | TRBJ2-1 | TRBV6-6 | TGTGCCAGCAGTTACTCGGGACCACTCTACAATGAGCAGTTCTTC | CASSYSGPLYNEQFF
. | . | TRBJ1-2 | TRBV7-9 | TGTGCCAGCAGCCCTCAATTGGCAAACTATGGCTACACCTTC | CASSPQLANYGYTF
few | . | TRBJ2-2 | TRBV29-1 | TGCAGCGTTCAAAGCACAGGGAACACCGGGGAGCTGTTTTTT | CSVQSTGNTGELFF
. | . | TRBJ2-5 | TRBV7-6 | TGTGCCAGCACCAATATGGGCACCCAAGAGACCCAGTACTTC | CASTNMGTQETQYF
few | . | TRBJ1-5 | TRBV12-3/TRBV12-4 | TGTGCCAGCAGCCGCCAAAGCAATCAGCCCCAGCATTTT | CASSRQSNQPQHF